The clone carrying this TCR beta chain occurred a few times. The sample belongs to a study of identical twins. CDR3 length: 15 amino acids. Germline-derived CDR1 and CDR2 are SNHLY and FYNNEI. Trimming took off 0 bases at V and 4 bases at J, with 13 bases between the two ends. TCRdb passed the 5' RACE reads through MiXCR, listing each CDR3 protein once. The sample lists about 570,000 distinct CDR3 sequences, roughly 9.9% seen once, with 3% in the top ten. These data were also reused for a study on yellow fever vaccine responses in identical twins.

The sequenced material came from PBMCs. This rearrangement joins TRBV2 to TRBJ2-7; a weak D match, TRBD1 (5 bases). The TCR originated in a young woman in good health. CDR3 amino acids: CASSEALMRQYEQYF. In DNA form, the CDR3 reads TGTGCCAGCAGTGAAGCGCTTATGCGACAGTACGAGCAGTACTTC.